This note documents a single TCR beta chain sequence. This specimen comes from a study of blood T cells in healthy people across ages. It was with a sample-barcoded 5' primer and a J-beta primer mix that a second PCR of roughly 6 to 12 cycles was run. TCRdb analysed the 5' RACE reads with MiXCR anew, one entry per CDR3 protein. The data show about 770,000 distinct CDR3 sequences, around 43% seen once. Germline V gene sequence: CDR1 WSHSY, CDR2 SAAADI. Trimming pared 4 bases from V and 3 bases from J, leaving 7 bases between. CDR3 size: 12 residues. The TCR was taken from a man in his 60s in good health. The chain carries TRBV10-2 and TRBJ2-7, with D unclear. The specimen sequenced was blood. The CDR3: CASSVSVYEQYF. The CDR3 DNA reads TGCGCCAGCAGTGTATCAGTCTACGAGCAGTACTTC.